Below are 15 T cell receptor beta chains sequenced from a single sample in a study of identical twins. TCRdb re-called the 5' RACE reads with MiXCR, one entry per CDR3 protein. The sample contains 310,000 or so distinct CDR3 sequences, over 8.5% of which appear only once. Another study also made use of these data, one on yellow fever vaccine responses in identical twins.

Sample: CD8+ T cells sorted from blood. These receptors originate from a woman younger than 30 in good health.

This clonotype appeared many times. The chain carries TRBV7-2 and TRBJ1-5, with TRBD1 as a possible D gene (5 bases). The V end lost 1 base, the J end lost 7 bases, and 14 bases lay between the germline ends. CDR3 length equals 15 residues. Per germline, CDR1 SGHTA and CDR2 FQGNSA. CDR3 amino acids: CASSLEGVRGQPQHF. Written as DNA, the CDR3 is TGTGCCAGCAGCTTAGAAGGGGTAAGGGGACAGCCCCAGCATTTT.

The chain couples TRBV15 to TRBJ1-1; 7 nucleotides agree with TRBD1. The CDR3 extends over 17 amino acids. Germline lookup yields CDR1 LNHNV and CDR2 YYDKDF (reference sequence). The V segment lost 1 base and the J segment 0 bases; nucleotides outside the gene matches: 8. Here the CDR3 reads CATSRAQGVGVNTEAFF. DNA of the CDR3: TGTGCCACCAGCAGAGCCCAGGGGGTAGGGGTGAACACTGAAGCTTTCTTT.

This clonotype was observed many times. This chain links TRBV5-1 with TRBJ2-7, with D possibly matching TRBD1 (7 bases). Germline values: CDR1 SGHRS, CDR2 YFSETQ. V lost 3 bases to trimming and J lost 6 bases, with 16 bases between them. This CDR3 is built from 14 residues. The CDR3 coding sequence is TGCGCCAGCAGCTACCGACAGGGAGGCTCCGAGCAGTACTTC. Translation gives CASSYRQGGSEQYF. Supplemented by reference TRBV5-1 and TRBJ2-7, the full variable domain reads KAGVTQTPRYLIKTRGQQVTLSCSPISGHRSVSWYQQTPGQGLQFLFEYFSETQRNKGNFPGRFSGRQFSNSRSEMNVSTLELGDSALYLCASSYRQGGSEQYFGPGTRLTVT.

This clonotype is medium-sized (0.01 to 0.1%) within its sample. V and J are TRBV29-1 and TRBJ1-2; D gene unclear. Trimming cost V 6 bases and J 0 bases, with 14 bases left between them. The germline V gene has CDR1 SQVTM and CDR2 ANQGSEA. This CDR3 has 14 residues. The CDR3: CSVPSGRTNYGYTF. As DNA, the CDR3 is TGCAGCGTCCCCTCGGGCCGCACTAACTATGGCTACACCTTC.

This clonotype was seen at least ten times. The gene calls are TRBV27 and TRBJ2-7, with unresolved D. Germline CDR1 MNHEY, CDR2 SMNVEV (reference sequence). V was trimmed by 3 bases and J by 3 bases, leaving 18 bases between them. This CDR3 has 16 residues. The CDR3 protein is CASSFDQAVVGYEQYF. The CDR3 DNA reads as TGTGCCAGCAGTTTCGATCAGGCAGTAGTGGGCTACGAGCAGTACTTC.

This clonotype has a count of ten or more. V is TRBV12-3 or TRBV12-4 and J is TRBJ2-3; the D call may be TRBD1 or TRBD2 (5 bases each). CDR3 length: 14 amino acids. Trimming shortened V by 3 bases and J by 2 bases, and 9 bases separated the two germline ends. CDR3 in DNA: TGTGCCAGCAGTTTTTGGGGGAACACAGATACGCAGTATTTT. This codes for CASSFWGNTDTQYF.

This clonotype has more than one count but fewer than ten. This chain joins TRBV11-2 and TRBJ2-7, with 9 bases aligning to TRBD2. V lost 4 bases, J lost 7 bases, and 11 bases stayed unmatched. Per germline, CDR1 SGHAT and CDR2 FQNNGV. The CDR3 contains 15 residues. The CDR3 here is CASSSYSGSSEEQYF. DNA for the CDR3: TGTGCCAGCAGCTCCTATAGCGGGAGCTCTGAGGAGCAGTACTTC.

In its sample, this clonotype was seen a few times. The genes are TRBV20-1 and TRBJ1-1; weak D call: TRBD1 (6 bases). The germline gives CDR1 DFQATT, CDR2 SNEGSKA (reference sequence). The CDR3 totals 13 residues. This CDR3 reads CSTGRGEGTEAFF. CDR3 DNA sequence: TGCAGCACCGGGAGGGGGGAAGGCACTGAAGCTTTCTTT.

This clonotype was found a few times. The chain links TRBV29-1 to TRBJ2-1, with 13 positions matching TRBD2. Germline trimming cut 3 bases from V and 7 bases from J; bases unmatched to any gene: 9. The CDR3 sequence is 16 residues long. CDR1 is SQVTM, CDR2 ANQGSEA, per germline. The CDR3 coding sequence is TGCAGCGTTGAGGGGGGACTAGCGGGGTTCTGGAATGAGCAGTTCTTC. Translated: CSVEGGLAGFWNEQFF.

The CDR3 sequence: CSARSVGQGERGRPYEQYF. The CDR3 coding sequence is TGCAGTGCTAGATCGGTGGGACAGGGGGAGCGCGGACGGCCCTACGAGCAGTACTTC. J is TRBJ2-7 and V is TRBV20-1; 11 bases line up with TRBD1. Germline V CDR1 and CDR2: DFQATT, SNEGSKA (reference sequence). With V trimmed by 2 bases and J by 2 bases, 17 bases remained unmatched. This CDR3 has 19 residues.

This clonotype occurred a few times. The chain employs TRBV5-6 and TRBJ1-1; possibly TRBD1 for D (5 bases). Germline values: CDR1 SGHDT, CDR2 YYEEEE. This CDR3 is built from 13 residues. The V gene lost 4 bases and the J gene lost 1 base, with 8 bases spanning the gap. CDR3 residues: CASSTGGNTEAFF. Written as DNA, the CDR3 is TGTGCCAGCAGCACGGGGGGGAACACTGAAGCTTTCTTT.

This clonotype was seen repeatedly, ten times or more. The CDR3 DNA reads TGCAGTGCTAGGCGGGAGGGGGATACGCAGTATTTT. This gives the protein CSARREGDTQYF. The J gene is TRBJ2-3, the V gene TRBV20-1; 9 nucleotides line up with TRBD2. This CDR3 is 12 amino acids long. The junction had 1 base not matched to a gene; V was cut back by 3 bases and J by 6 bases. Germline values: CDR1 DFQATT, CDR2 SNEGSKA (reference sequence).

The chain carries TRBV6-2 or TRBV6-3 and TRBJ2-1; D possibly corresponds to TRBD1 (5 bases). The CDR3 is 12 amino acids. The V gene's germline CDR1 is MNHEY and CDR2 SVGEGT. Between the trimmed V and J ends, which lost 2 bases and 7 bases, there was a span of 6 bases. The CDR3 nucleotides are TGTGCCAGCAGTTACGGGGCAAATGAGCAGTTCTTC. This encodes CASSYGANEQFF.

This clonotype was detected ten times or more. The chain carries TRBV5-1 and TRBJ2-7; D may match TRBD1 or TRBD2 (5 bases each). V lost 1 base and J lost 0, with 14 bases in between. The CDR3 extends over 16 amino acids. Germline values: CDR1 SGHRS, CDR2 YFSETQ. The CDR3 protein is CASSLPLGVDSYEQYF. DNA for the CDR3: TGCGCCAGCAGCTTGCCTTTGGGGGTCGACTCCTACGAGCAGTACTTC.

The chain is built from TRBV27 and TRBJ1-6; a weak D match, TRBD1 (6 bases). The CDR3 totals 16 residues. V was clipped by 6 bases and J by 3 bases, with 15 bases between them. From germline, CDR1 is MNHEY and CDR2 SMNVEV (reference sequence). CDR3 amino acids: CASSSGQTRYNSPLHF. The CDR3 DNA reads as TGTGCCAGCAGCTCCGGACAGACTCGCTATAATTCACCCCTCCACTTT.